These 25 T cell receptor beta chains came from one sample sequenced in a study of T cells in Graves' hyperthyroidism and ophthalmopathy. Amplification of TCR beta CDR3 regions used RNA as the template. The HTBI set primed first-round TCR CDR3 RT-PCR. TCRdb re-derived calls from the multiplex PCR reads in MiXCR, one entry per CDR3 protein. The profile shows roughly 560,000 distinct CDR3 sequences, over 12% of them singletons. The sample consisted of blood. All receptors derive from a woman between 40 and 55 years old with Graves' ophthalmopathy.

At least ten counts were recorded for this clonotype. The V call is TRBV20-1, the J call TRBJ2-7; 9 nucleotides match TRBD2. V shed 1 base and J 1 base; nucleotides not matched to a gene: 8. The CDR3 is 16 amino acids. The V gene's germline CDR1 is DFQATT and CDR2 SNEGSKA (reference sequence). The CDR3 loop is CSARGLAGIVSYEQYF. The CDR3 nucleotides are TGCAGTGCTAGAGGTCTAGCGGGAATTGTATCCTACGAGCAGTACTTC.

This clonotype was recorded at least ten times. The chain employs TRBV9 and TRBJ2-5; TRBD2 agrees at 11 bases. This CDR3 contains 15 residues. The ends lost 3 bases at V and 5 bases at J; junction bases unmatched: 6. Per germline, CDR1 SGDLS and CDR2 YYNGEE. The CDR3 sequence: CASSATLAGGETQYF. The CDR3 DNA is TGTGCCAGCAGCGCTACATTAGCGGGAGGGGAGACCCAGTACTTC.

The CDR3 loop reads CASSMAVGSYEQYF. The CDR3 coding sequence is TGTGCCAGTAGTATGGCGGTAGGGTCCTACGAGCAGTACTTC. The chain recombines TRBV19 with TRBJ2-7; no definite D call. The CDR3 is 14 residues long. V shed 3 bases and J shed 1 base, with 10 bases lying between them. Germline CDR1 LNHDA, CDR2 SQIVND (reference sequence).

The J gene is TRBJ2-7, the V gene TRBV20-1; TRBD1 is a possible D gene (6 bases). Trimming stripped 0 bases from V and 6 bases from J, with 18 bases between. Per germline, CDR1 DFQATT and CDR2 SNEGSKA (reference sequence). This CDR3 contains 15 residues. CDR3: CSARDLGASFREQYF. CDR3 in DNA: TGCAGTGCTAGAGATCTGGGGGCATCCTTCCGCGAGCAGTACTTC.

This clonotype appeared many times. V and J are TRBV7-3 and TRBJ1-2, with a weak D call TRBD1 (5 bases). From germline, CDR1 is SGHTA and CDR2 FQGTGA. This CDR3 spans 14 amino acids. V was pared by 0 bases and J by 4 bases, with 9 bases between. This CDR3 is CASSLTPGVYGYTF. The DNA of the CDR3 is TGTGCCAGCAGCTTAACTCCGGGGGTCTATGGCTACACCTTC.

This clonotype was recorded many times. This rearrangement joins TRBV5-1 to TRBJ2-7; maybe TRBD1 (5 bases). Germline V CDR1 and CDR2: SGHRS, YFSETQ. The germline V and J ends were trimmed by 3 bases and 3 bases, with 16 bases remaining between them. This CDR3 contains 15 residues. CDR3 amino acids: CASSSGTGKFYEQYF. The CDR3 DNA sequence: TGCGCCAGCAGCTCTGGAACAGGAAAATTCTACGAGCAGTACTTC.

This clonotype was detected many times. The genes are TRBV4-1 and TRBJ1-2; a possible D gene is TRBD1 (5 bases). Trimming left V 3 bases short and J 8 bases short, with 13 bases between. Germline V gene data show CDR1 as MGHRA and CDR2 as YSYEKL. The CDR3 is 13 residues long. The chain's CDR3 is CASSHGGFYGYTF. The CDR3 DNA follows: TGCGCCAGCAGCCATGGGGGTTTTTACGGCTACACCTTC.

This clonotype was observed at least ten times. The chain has TRBV20-1 and TRBJ2-7; D tentatively fits TRBD1 or TRBD2 (5 bases each). The germline V gene has CDR1 DFQATT and CDR2 SNEGSKA (reference sequence). V was clipped by 0 bases and J by 3 bases, with 12 bases between them. The CDR3 extends over 14 amino acids. In DNA, the CDR3 is TGCAGTGCTAGAGATGGAGAGAGGGGCTACGAGCAGTACTTC. This sequence encodes CSARDGERGYEQYF.

This clonotype occurred many times. V and J are TRBV20-1 and TRBJ2-5, with unresolved D. Germline CDR1 DFQATT, CDR2 SNEGSKA (reference sequence). The CDR3 sequence is 12 residues long. Trimming pared 3 bases from V and 3 bases from J, leaving 8 bases between. CDR3: CSASTPEETQYF. In nucleotides, the CDR3 is TGCAGTGCTAGTACACCCGAAGAGACCCAGTACTTC.

This clonotype showed up many times. This could be a read error, since a much larger clone is one nucleotide away. The chain joins TRBV12-3 or TRBV12-4 to TRBJ1-1; weak D call: TRBD1 (5 bases). CDR3 length equals 14 residues. The ends were cut back, 2 bases at V and 6 bases at J, with 13 bases in the middle. CDR3 in amino acids: CASSLRGVRAEAFF. The DNA for the CDR3 is TGTGCCAGCAGTTTAAGGGGCGTGAGGGCTGAAGCTTTCTTT.

At least ten counts were recorded for this clonotype. This chain connects TRBV28 to TRBJ2-5; 12 bases fit TRBD2. CDR1 and CDR2 (germline): MDHEN, SYDVKM. V lost 5 bases, J lost 4 bases, and 5 bases stayed unmatched. The CDR3 consists of 15 residues. CDR3 sequence (DNA): TGTGCCAGCAGTCCCGAGACTAGCGGGAGAGAGACCCAGTACTTC. It translates to CASSPETSGRETQYF.

The chain uses TRBV6-2 or TRBV6-3 and TRBJ2-4, with a possible D match to TRBD2 (6 bases). There are 13 residues in the CDR3. Trimming stripped 7 bases from V and 6 bases from J, with 13 bases between. Germline values: CDR1 MNHEY, CDR2 SVGEGT. CDR3: CASITGRGNIQYF. As DNA, the CDR3 is TGTGCCAGCATTACCGGGAGAGGAAACATTCAGTACTTC.

This clonotype was seen at least ten times. The chain recombines TRBV27 with TRBJ2-5; 10 bases align to TRBD2. V trimming: 5 bases; J trimming: 5 bases; junction bases outside the gene matches: 11. The CDR3 spans 16 residues. CDR1 is MNHEY and CDR2 is SMNVEV in the germline V gene (reference sequence). CDR3 in DNA: TGTGCCAGCAGTCTCCTACGGACTAGCGGCACGGAGACCCAGTACTTC. Protein: CASSLLRTSGTETQYF.

Only a few counts were recorded for this clonotype. The rearrangement uses TRBV7-9 and TRBJ2-7; TRBD1 matches 7 bases. This CDR3 spans 14 amino acids. Germline values: CDR1 SEHNR, CDR2 FQNEAQ (reference sequence). V lost 5 bases to trimming and J lost 4 bases; unmatched junction nucleotides: 8. Written as DNA, the CDR3 is TGTGCCAGCAGCGCCGGTCAGGGGGAGTACGAGCAGTACTTC. This encodes CASSAGQGEYEQYF.

This clonotype has a count of ten or more. The chain carries TRBV7-8 and TRBJ1-1; no definite D call. CDR1 SGHVS and CDR2 FQNEAQ come from the germline V gene. The CDR3 is 16 residues long. Trimming left V 5 bases short and J 0 bases short, with 16 bases between. This CDR3 is CASSLRTGLMNTEAFF. The CDR3 nucleotides are TGTGCCAGCAGCCTGAGAACCGGACTGATGAACACTGAAGCTTTCTTT.

This clonotype was seen repeatedly, ten times or more. The chain is built from TRBV28 and TRBJ2-5, with 10 bases lining up with TRBD2. Germline-derived CDR1 and CDR2 are MDHEN and SYDVKM. The CDR3 is made up of 17 amino acids. J was trimmed by 2 bases and V by 4 bases; bases with no gene match: 10. CDR3 loop: CASSWGSGTSAQETQYF. DNA for the CDR3: TGTGCCAGCAGTTGGGGTTCCGGGACTAGCGCACAAGAGACCCAGTACTTC.

This clonotype came up a few times. The V gene is TRBV30, the J gene TRBJ2-6; perhaps TRBD1 as D (6 bases). V was trimmed by 3 bases and J by 0 bases, leaving 21 bases between them. The CDR3 length is 19 residues. CDR1 is GTSNPN, CDR2 SVGIG, per germline (reference sequence). The CDR3 bases are TGTGCCTGGAGGGCTCGACCGGGACACGGAAACTCTGGGGCCAACGTCCTGACTTTC. Amino acids: CAWRARPGHGNSGANVLTF.

This clonotype was seen many times. V and J are TRBV12-3 or TRBV12-4 and TRBJ1-5; D is perhaps TRBD1 (6 bases). V was shortened by 7 bases and J by 4 bases, with 11 bases between the two germline ends. CDR3 length: 13 residues. The CDR3 here is CASNDRQNQPQHF. For the CDR3, the DNA is TGTGCCAGCAACGACAGGCAGAATCAGCCCCAGCATTTT.

V and J are TRBV2 and TRBJ1-6; a weak D match, TRBD1 (5 bases). The CDR3 is 14 amino acids. V was shortened by 7 bases and J by 8 bases, with 15 bases between the two germline ends. Germline V gene data show CDR1 as SNHLY and CDR2 as FYNNEI. The CDR3 coding sequence is TGTGCCAGCACCCGGGACTTTGAATATTCACCCCTCCACTTT. It codes for CASTRDFEYSPLHF.

This clonotype was observed many times. The genes are TRBV2 and TRBJ2-7, with TRBD2 identical over 8 bases. CDR3 length: 13 residues. The germline V gene has CDR1 SNHLY and CDR2 FYNNEI. With V trimmed by 7 bases and J by 6 bases, 8 bases remained unmatched. CDR3: CASTGLAGSEQYF. CDR3 in DNA: TGTGCCAGCACTGGACTAGCCGGTAGCGAGCAGTACTTC.

The rearrangement links TRBV5-1 to TRBJ1-1, with D hard to call. Germline assignment: CDR1 SGHRS and CDR2 YFSETQ. The V end was cut by 4 bases, the J end by 3 bases, with 13 bases between. The CDR3 totals 14 residues. The CDR3 spells CASSPSRWDTEAFF. The CDR3 region has the DNA TGCGCCAGCAGCCCCAGTCGGTGGGACACTGAAGCTTTCTTT. The complete variable domain, with remaining parts taken from reference TRBV5-1 and TRBJ1-1, reads KAGVTQTPRYLIKTRGQQVTLSCSPISGHRSVSWYQQTPGQGLQFLFEYFSETQRNKGNFPGRFSGRQFSNSRSEMNVSTLELGDSALYLCASSPSRWDTEAFFGQGTRLTVV.

The CDR3 protein is CASSFLAGAGYEQYF. The CDR3 DNA sequence: TGTGCCAGCAGCTTTTTAGCGGGAGCAGGGTACGAGCAGTACTTC. The V gene is TRBV7-9, the J gene TRBJ2-7, with 9 bases lining up with TRBD2. V dropped 3 bases and J dropped 4; count of bases not matched to a gene: 7. The CDR3 is 15 amino acids. The V gene's germline CDR1 is SEHNR and CDR2 FQNEAQ (reference sequence).

The sample holds many counts of this clonotype. V is TRBV28 and J is TRBJ2-7; the match to TRBD2 covers 11 bases. The CDR3 is 17 residues long. The V gene's germline CDR1 is MDHEN and CDR2 SYDVKM. Trimming at V came to 4 bases and at J to 4 bases, leaving 12 bases not matched to a gene. The CDR3 nucleotides read TGTGCCAGCAGTTCGCAACAAACTAGCGGGAGAGTTTACGAGCAGTACTTC. It yields the protein CASSSQQTSGRVYEQYF.

The chain joins TRBV11-3 to TRBJ2-5; D gene unclear. V was shortened by 5 bases and J by 5 bases, with 18 bases between the two germline ends. The CDR3 has 15 amino acids. The germline V gene has CDR1 SGHNT and CDR2 YENEEA. Written as DNA, the CDR3 is TGTGCCAGCAGCCGTCTAGAGTCTGACTGGGAGACCCAGTACTTC. This gives the protein CASSRLESDWETQYF.

This clonotype has a count of ten or more. The CDR3 nucleotides are TGTGCCTGGAAACCTTCTGTCACTTCACCCCTCCACTTT. This translates into CAWKPSVTSPLHF. The chain combines TRBV30 with TRBJ1-6; D gene uncertain. The V end lost 4 bases, the J end lost 9 bases, and 13 bases lay between the germline ends. This CDR3 contains 13 residues. Germline V gives CDR1 GTSNPN, CDR2 SVGIG (reference sequence).